This entry lists 21 T cell receptor beta chains sequenced from one sample in a study of T cells after posttransplantation cyclophosphamide. Method: immunoSEQ multiplex PCR; TCRdb's copy keeps in-frame clones and lacks some. Singletons are absent from the sample, which has about 37,000 clones. Source material: PBMCs. The receptors come from a man aged 30 to 45 in good health and a related stem cell transplant donor.

Many counts were recorded for this clone. This chain joins TRBV18 and TRBJ1-1; D unresolved. Germline-derived CDR1 and CDR2 are KGHSH and LQKENI. The CDR3 length is 12 residues. The V end was cut by 2 bases, the J end by 5 bases, with 6 bases between. In DNA, the CDR3 is TGTGCCAGCTCACCAGCGGGGACTGAAGCTTTCTTT. Encoded protein: CASSPAGTEAFF.

This clone came up many times. V and J are TRBV4-3 and TRBJ2-1, with 9 positions matching TRBD2. The length of the CDR3 is 15 residues. J was trimmed by 4 bases and V by 0 bases; bases with no gene match: 1. From germline, CDR1 is LGHNA and CDR2 YSLEER. The CDR3 region has the DNA TGCGCCAGCAGCCAAGAGCGGGGGGGTTACAATGAGCAGTTCTTC. This encodes CASSQERGGYNEQFF.

This clone appeared many times. The DNA of the CDR3 is TGTGCCAGCAGTTCCCAGGGTAATAGCAATCAGCCCCAGCATTTT. Translation: CASSSQGNSNQPQHF. The chain is built from TRBV12-3 or TRBV12-4 and TRBJ1-5, with D possibly TRBD1 on 5 matching bases. The V end lost 4 bases, the J end lost 0 bases, and 10 bases lay between the germline ends. This CDR3 region has 15 residues.

This clone has only a few counts. The J gene is TRBJ2-2, the V gene TRBV5-1, with 10 bases matching TRBD1. The V segment lost 7 bases and the J segment 1 base; nucleotides outside the gene matches: 1. In germline, CDR1 is SGHRS, CDR2 YFSETQ. This CDR3 spans 14 amino acids. As DNA, the CDR3 is TGCGCCAGCTGGACAGGGGGGAACACCGGGGAGCTGTTTTTT. Translated, it gives CASWTGGNTGELFF.

This clone was picked up many times. The chain combines TRBV4-1 with TRBJ1-1; TRBD1 matches 11 bases. CDR3 length equals 16 residues. Germline V lookup: CDR1 MGHRA, CDR2 YSYEKL. Unmatched junction bases numbered 4, after V lost 4 bases and J lost 0 bases. CDR3 in DNA: TGCGCCAGCAGCCCGGGACAGGGGGGAATGAACACTGAAGCTTTCTTT. Amino acid sequence: CASSPGQGGMNTEAFF.

This clone was picked up many times. The chain couples TRBV29-1 to TRBJ2-7; D is unclear. The germline V and J ends were trimmed by 3 bases and 0 bases, with 15 bases remaining between them. Germline lookup yields CDR1 SQVTM and CDR2 ANQGSEA. The CDR3 covers 15 residues. CDR3 residues: CSVEGTEKSSYEQYF. CDR3 coding DNA: TGCAGCGTTGAGGGTACAGAGAAGAGCTCCTACGAGCAGTACTTC.

This clone was picked up a small number of times. V is TRBV6-2 or TRBV6-3 and J is TRBJ2-2, with D hard to call. CDR3 length: 17 amino acids. Germline values: CDR1 MNHEY, CDR2 SVGEGT. The V and J ends lost 2 bases and 1 base respectively, with 14 bases between them. CDR3 nucleotides: TGTGCCAGCAGTTACCCCCCCGGCGGCCGGAACACCGGGGAGCTGTTTTTT. It specifies CASSYPPGGRNTGELFF.

This clone has at least ten counts. This rearrangement joins TRBV6-2 or TRBV6-3 to TRBJ1-5; TRBD1 is a possible D gene (5 bases). The CDR3 extends over 13 amino acids. The germline gives CDR1 MNHEY, CDR2 SVGEGT. Trimming cost V 6 bases and J 3 bases, with 9 bases left between them. The CDR3 protein is CASRRQFNQPQHF. DNA for the CDR3: TGTGCCAGCAGGCGACAGTTCAATCAGCCCCAGCATTTT.

Ten or more counts support this clone. The chain is built from TRBV4-1 and TRBJ2-1; D may be TRBD2 (5 bases). The CDR3 is made up of 15 amino acids. Trimming cost V 0 bases and J 9 bases, with 15 bases left between them. Per germline, CDR1 MGHRA and CDR2 YSYEKL. CDR3 in DNA: TGCGCCAGCAGCCAAGATGGAGGAATCTCGGGTGAGCAGTTCTTC. Amino acids: CASSQDGGISGEQFF.

This clone was picked up many times. The chain joins TRBV10-2 to TRBJ1-1; D not resolved. Germline V lookup: CDR1 WSHSY, CDR2 SAAADI. This CDR3 contains 13 residues. V lost 10 bases and J 6 bases, leaving 18 bases between the germline ends. The CDR3 region is CATRVVDGAEAFF. The DNA of the CDR3 is TGCGCCACCCGGGTGGTCGACGGGGCTGAAGCTTTCTTT.

This clone was seen many times. The chain combines TRBV15 with TRBJ1-5, with D unclear. Trimming took 3 bases from V and 2 from J, leaving 14 bases between them. This CDR3 is built from 16 residues. Germline V gene sequence: CDR1 LNHNV, CDR2 YYDKDF (reference sequence). For the CDR3, the DNA is TGTGCCACCAGCAGCCCCTACGGTACAGGCAATCAGCCCCAGCATTTT. Translating gives CATSSPYGTGNQPQHF.

This clone appeared many times. The gene calls are TRBV19 and TRBJ1-1, with D possibly TRBD1 on 5 matching bases. This CDR3 region has 14 residues. V was trimmed by 11 bases and J by 4 bases, leaving 20 bases between them. Germline V gene lookup returns CDR1 LNHDA and CDR2 SQIVND (reference sequence). The CDR3 bases are TGTGCCTCTTCCAGAGGGGCGCAAGGCACTGAAGCTTTCTTT. Its protein product is CASSRGAQGTEAFF.

Ten or more counts support this clone. The chain couples TRBV7-2 to TRBJ2-7; D might be TRBD2 (6 bases). Germline loops: CDR1 SGHTA, CDR2 FQGNSA. V lost 4 bases and J lost 5, with 18 bases in between. This CDR3 region has 15 residues. CDR3 nucleotides: TGTGCCAGCAGCTATCCGGGACTGCGGGGCCACGAGCAGTACTTC. This gives the protein CASSYPGLRGHEQYF. Full variable domain (remainder filled in from reference TRBV7-2 and TRBJ2-7): GAGVSQSPSNKVTEKGKDVELRCDPISGHTALYWYRQSLGQGLEFLIYFQGNSAPDKSGLPSDRFSAERTGGSVSTLTIQRTQQEDSAVYLCASSYPGLRGHEQYFGPGTRLTVT.

This clone was seen at least ten times. The chain links TRBV5-6 to TRBJ1-2; 7 positions match TRBD1. V was pared by 1 base and J by 12 bases, with 6 bases of the junction left unmatched. CDR3 size: 12 residues. Per the germline V gene, CDR1 is SGHDT and CDR2 is YYEEEE. The CDR3: CASSLQGRGNTF. CDR3 nucleotide sequence: TGTGCCAGCAGCTTGCAGGGCAGGGGGAACACCTTC. The variable domain in full, with the rest retrieved from reference TRBV5-6 and TRBJ1-2, is DAGVTQSPTHLIKTRGQQVTLRCSPKSGHDTVSWYQQALGQGPQFIFQYYEEEERQRGNFPDRFSGHQFPNYSSELNVNALLLGDSALYLCASSLQGRGNTFGSGTRLTVV.

The genes are TRBV7-9 and TRBJ2-7, with TRBD2 as a possible D gene (7 bases). CDR3 length: 15 amino acids. Deletions cut 0 bases from V and 5 bases from J, with 14 bases between. Germline V lookup: CDR1 SEHNR, CDR2 FQNEAQ (reference sequence). The CDR3 DNA reads TGTGCCAGCAGCTTAGCGGGGGGGGCGAGCCACGAGCAGTACTTC. Translating gives CASSLAGGASHEQYF.

This clone was picked up many times. The chain couples TRBV2 to TRBJ2-1; D uncertain. The CDR3 is made up of 13 amino acids. The germline gives CDR1 SNHLY, CDR2 FYNNEI. Trimming removed 6 bases at V and 4 bases at J, with 10 bases between. CDR3 protein: CASRSRLYNEQFF. The CDR3 DNA sequence: TGTGCCAGCAGGTCCCGACTTTACAATGAGCAGTTCTTC.

This clone has ten or more counts. The chain recombines TRBV6-6 with TRBJ2-7; 7 bases match TRBD2. Germline V gives CDR1 MNHNY, CDR2 SVGAGI (reference sequence). After removal of 7 bases from V and 7 bases from J, the junction contained 10 bases not matched to a gene. The CDR3 consists of 13 residues. CDR3 amino acids: CASTLTWGGEQYF. In nucleotides, the CDR3 is TGTGCCAGCACCCTAACGTGGGGGGGAGAGCAGTACTTC.

This clone was detected many times. V usage is TRBV19 and J usage is TRBJ2-2; TRBD2 matches at 9 bases. The J segment lost 4 bases and the V segment lost 3 bases, leaving 6 bases of the junction unmatched. The CDR3 loop spans 16 amino acids. In germline, CDR1 is LNHDA, CDR2 SQIVND (reference sequence). CDR3 nucleotides: TGTGCCAGTAGTATCGTTGCGGGGGGGCCCACCGGGGAGCTGTTTTTT. This translates into CASSIVAGGPTGELFF.

This clone was counted ten times or more. The V call is TRBV7-9, the J call TRBJ2-3, with 9 bases lining up with TRBD2. V trimming: 5 bases; J trimming: 4 bases; junction bases outside the gene matches: 7. Germline values: CDR1 SEHNR, CDR2 FQNEAQ (reference sequence). This CDR3 region has 15 residues. In DNA form, the CDR3 reads TGTGCCAGCAGCATGGGACTAGCTGCCGCAGATACGCAGTATTTT. Its translation is CASSMGLAAADTQYF.

This clone was seen many times. This chain joins TRBV6-1 and TRBJ2-7; 9 bases line up with TRBD1. J gave up 4 bases and V 6 bases, and 10 bases lay outside the gene matches. The CDR3 runs 15 residues. In germline, CDR1 is MNHNS, CDR2 SASEGT. The CDR3 here is CASSSTGTGPYEQYF. The CDR3 coding sequence is TGTGCCAGCAGCTCGACCGGGACAGGGCCTTACGAGCAGTACTTC.

This clone was found many times. The rearrangement links TRBV7-3 to TRBJ2-3; D is undetermined. Per the germline V gene, CDR1 is SGHTA and CDR2 is FQGTGA. The V end was cut by 1 base, the J end by 8 bases, with 13 bases between. The CDR3 length is 14 residues. The CDR3 here is CASSLNVVGATQYF. CDR3 nucleotides: TGTGCCAGCAGCTTAAACGTGGTCGGTGCTACGCAGTATTTT.